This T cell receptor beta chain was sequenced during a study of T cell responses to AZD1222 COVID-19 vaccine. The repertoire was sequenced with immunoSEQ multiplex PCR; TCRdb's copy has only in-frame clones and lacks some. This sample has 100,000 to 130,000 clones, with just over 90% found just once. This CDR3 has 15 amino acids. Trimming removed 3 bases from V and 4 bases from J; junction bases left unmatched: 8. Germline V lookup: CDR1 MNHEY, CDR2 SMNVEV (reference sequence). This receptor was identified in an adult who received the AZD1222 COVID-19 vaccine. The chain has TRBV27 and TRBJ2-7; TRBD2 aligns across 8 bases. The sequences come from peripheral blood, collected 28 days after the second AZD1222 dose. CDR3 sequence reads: CASSFSGLGLYEQYF. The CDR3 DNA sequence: TGTGCCAGCAGTTTTTCGGGACTAGGACTGTACGAGCAGTACTTC.